By frequency, the clone carrying this T cell receptor beta chain is medium-sized. This sample is drawn from a study of T cell clusters in autoimmune cytopenias. Multiplex touch-down PCR amplified TRB using TRB-A and TRB-B pools in one tube. Reprocessing the multiplex PCR reads, TCRdb reports a single entry for every CDR3 protein and omits DNA. The sample's table shows over 7,000 distinct CDR3 sequences. CDR3 length: 15 residues. Germline values: CDR1 MNHNS, CDR2 SASEGT. Each sample's input was 200 to 250 ng genomic DNA, 38,000 or so genome equivalents. The sample taken for sequencing was peripheral blood. The rearrangement uses TRBV6-1 and TRBJ1-2. This clonotype was obtained from a human donor with an autoimmune cytopenia or autoimmune hepatitis (not recorded which). This CDR3 is CASSEADQADYGYTF.